This T cell receptor (beta chain) derives from a study of CD8+ T cells in alopecia areata. Looking at the study overall: Tofacitinib was taken orally by treated patients, and the dose was 5 to 10 mg twice daily.

Extracted RNA was reverse transcribed, and the resulting cDNA served as sequencing template. Clones were sequenced by immunoSEQ multiplex PCR, and TCRdb holds only the in-frame ones, with some missing. Of 150,000 to 200,000 clones listed, roughly 60% were seen once; the top ten hold approximately 0.93%. The CDR3 loop spans 13 amino acids. Germline CDR1 is SGHVS and CDR2 is FNYEAQ. Trimming took 3 bases from V and 5 from J, leaving 11 bases between them. Overall study results and limits: Numerous clones, expanded in lesions, remained in scalp and blood during tofacitinib.

This clone turned up a few times. Its antigen is not identified. The sample's treatment: oral pan-JAK inhibitor, 5-10 mg twice daily. Collection of lesional scalp punch biopsies and peripheral blood was performed in alopecia areata patients. The receptor's source is a human donor with alopecia areata. The chain employs TRBV7-6 and TRBJ2-7; D is unclear. The sequences come from CD4+ T cells sorted from blood, collected at week 24, from a patient treated with tofacitinib. In DNA, the CDR3 is TGTGCCAGCAGCTTGGTAGGGAAGAACGAGCAGTACTTC. It specifies CASSLVGKNEQYF.